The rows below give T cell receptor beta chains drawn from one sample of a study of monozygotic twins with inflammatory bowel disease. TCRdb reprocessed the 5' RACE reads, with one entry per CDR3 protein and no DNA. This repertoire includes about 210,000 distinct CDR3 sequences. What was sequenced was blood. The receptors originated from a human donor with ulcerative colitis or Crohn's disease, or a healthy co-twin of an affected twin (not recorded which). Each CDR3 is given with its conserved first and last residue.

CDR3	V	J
CASLGGYEQYF	TRBV12-3/TRBV12-4	TRBJ2-7
CASSYSGRSEQYF	TRBV6-5	TRBJ2-7
CASNDVQAYEQYF	TRBV28	TRBJ2-7
CASSLSDRSNQPQHF	TRBV28	TRBJ1-5
CASTPGRLNTEAFF	TRBV19	TRBJ1-1
CSAMRDRSYEQYF	TRBV20-1	TRBJ2-7
CASSMGGNTEAFF	TRBV19	TRBJ1-1
CASSRGGGEYTEAFF	TRBV5-6	TRBJ1-1
CASSESGPETQYF	TRBV2	TRBJ2-5
CASSPNSLLGQEAQYF	TRBV7-2	TRBJ2-5
CASSYRQGTGYTF	TRBV7-8	TRBJ1-2
CASSLRQRRGTRLYNEQFF	TRBV7-3	TRBJ2-1
CASSLEGQTNEKLFF	TRBV5-1	TRBJ1-4
CASSLRGGGDRDTQYF	TRBV5-1	TRBJ2-3
CASSKGLAGIGEQFF	TRBV6-2/TRBV6-3	TRBJ2-1
CASSEDRVSGYTF	TRBV6-1	TRBJ1-2
CAIRPHAGGGGELFF	TRBV10-3	TRBJ2-2
CSVTPEEGGPFF	TRBV29-1	TRBJ2-1
CASSSRLAGERETQYF	TRBV19	TRBJ2-5
CASSLAGPINEQYF	TRBV5-1	TRBJ2-7
CASSLYRDSQETQYF	TRBV7-2	TRBJ2-5
CASSPRTGGDTGELFF	TRBV11-3	TRBJ2-2
CASSFWDQPQHF	TRBV12-3/TRBV12-4	TRBJ1-5
CASTVGVSDTQYF	TRBV5-1	TRBJ2-3
CASSSPTRSTGELFF	TRBV12-3/TRBV12-4	TRBJ2-2
CATSSQGAAYNEQFF	TRBV24-1	TRBJ2-1
CSSWKGTDTQYF	TRBV20-1	TRBJ2-3
CASSVDWNTEAFF	TRBV9	TRBJ1-1
CASSPRESGELFF	TRBV3-1	TRBJ2-2
CASSLGLEPDTQYF	TRBV7-8	TRBJ2-3
CASSGRQGNYGYTF	TRBV7-9	TRBJ1-2
CATTQSDRNTIYF	TRBV12-3/TRBV12-4	TRBJ1-3
CASSLGTASYEQYF	TRBV5-1	TRBJ2-7
CASSLGGLVNTEAFF	TRBV5-1	TRBJ1-1
CASSNAVSSYNEQFF	TRBV19	TRBJ2-1
CATSVVDEQFF	TRBV24-1	TRBJ2-1